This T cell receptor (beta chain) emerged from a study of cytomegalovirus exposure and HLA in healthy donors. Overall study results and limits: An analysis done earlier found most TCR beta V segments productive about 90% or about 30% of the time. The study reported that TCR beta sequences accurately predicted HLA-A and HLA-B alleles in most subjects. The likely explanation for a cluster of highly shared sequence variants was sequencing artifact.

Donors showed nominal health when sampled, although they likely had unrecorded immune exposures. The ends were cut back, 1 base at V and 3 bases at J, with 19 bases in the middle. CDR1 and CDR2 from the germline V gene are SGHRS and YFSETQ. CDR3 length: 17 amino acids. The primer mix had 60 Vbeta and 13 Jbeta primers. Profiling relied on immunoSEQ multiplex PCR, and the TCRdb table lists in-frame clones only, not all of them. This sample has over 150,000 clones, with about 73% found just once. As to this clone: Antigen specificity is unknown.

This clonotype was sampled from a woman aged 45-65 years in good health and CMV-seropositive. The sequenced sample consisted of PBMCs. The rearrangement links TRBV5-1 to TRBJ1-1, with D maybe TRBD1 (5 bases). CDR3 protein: CASSLRGTVVRDTEAFF. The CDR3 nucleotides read TGCGCCAGCAGCTTGAGGGGAACAGTGGTGAGAGACACTGAAGCTTTCTTT. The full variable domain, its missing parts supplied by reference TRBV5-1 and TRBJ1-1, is KAGVTQTPRYLIKTRGQQVTLSCSPISGHRSVSWYQQTPGQGLQFLFEYFSETQRNKGNFPGRFSGRQFSNSRSEMNVSTLELGDSALYLCASSLRGTVVRDTEAFFGQGTRLTVV.